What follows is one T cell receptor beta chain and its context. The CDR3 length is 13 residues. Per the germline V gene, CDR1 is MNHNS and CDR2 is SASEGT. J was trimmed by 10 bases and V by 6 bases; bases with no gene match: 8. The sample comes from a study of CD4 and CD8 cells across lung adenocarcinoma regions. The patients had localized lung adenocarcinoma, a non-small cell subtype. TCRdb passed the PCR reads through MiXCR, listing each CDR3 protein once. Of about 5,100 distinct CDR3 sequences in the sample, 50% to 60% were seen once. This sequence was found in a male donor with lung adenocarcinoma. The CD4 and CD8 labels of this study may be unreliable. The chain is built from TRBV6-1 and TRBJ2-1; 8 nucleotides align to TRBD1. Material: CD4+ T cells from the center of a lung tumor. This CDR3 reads CASRQTGAWEQFF. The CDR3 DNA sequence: TGTGCCAGCAGGCAGACAGGGGCCTGGGAGCAGTTCTTC.